Below are 31 T cell receptor beta chains sequenced from a single sample in a study of blood T cell repertoires in COVID-19 (dated by TCRdb to about 2020). The library relied on the immunoSEQ multiplex PCR assay. Imported from immuneACCESS, the table was reduced by TCRdb to in-frame sequences with V and J called. These copies leave out some clones; in studies compared against another copy, an unresolved V gene accounts for under half, and the cause of the remainder is not known. The sample table lists about 97,000 clones, over 70% of them with a count of one. The ten largest clonotypes hold nearly 4.5% of the sample. The sequenced sample was peripheral blood. Source of these receptors: a man aged 60 to 75 with acute or convalescent COVID-19.

This clone was seen only once. DNA for the CDR3: TGTGCCAGCAGCCCCCGACAGGGGGCAAGACCTGAAGCTTTCTTT. Translation: CASSPRQGARPEAFF. The rearrangement uses TRBV9 and TRBJ1-1, with 10 bases matching TRBD1. The CDR3 runs 15 residues. Trimming removed 4 bases from V and 6 bases from J; junction bases left unmatched: 9. CDR1 is SGDLS, CDR2 YYNGEE, per germline.

The rearrangement links TRBV11-3 to TRBJ2-5; TRBD1 matches 9 bases. The CDR3 is 15 residues long. The germline V gene encodes CDR1 SGHNT and CDR2 YENEEA. V lost 5 bases and J lost 3; bases outside the gene matches: 7. In DNA, the CDR3 is TGTGCCAGCAGCCTACAGGGGGCTCGGGAAGAGACCCAGTACTTC. This translates into CASSLQGAREETQYF.

This clone was seen only a few times. This chain links TRBV5-6 with TRBJ2-1; D may be TRBD2 (6 bases). Germline CDR1 is SGHDT and CDR2 is YYEEEE. V was trimmed by 6 bases and J by 2 bases, leaving 12 bases between them. The CDR3 sequence is 14 residues long. CDR3 DNA sequence: TGTGCCAGCACCCTGGGGGGTCCCTACAATGAGCAGTTCTTC. It is translated as CASTLGGPYNEQFF.

The chain recombines TRBV4-1 with TRBJ1-2; 7 nucleotides line up with TRBD1. From germline, CDR1 is MGHRA and CDR2 YSYEKL. The junction had 6 bases not matched to a gene; V was cut back by 0 bases and J by 5 bases. The CDR3 has 15 amino acids. The CDR3 nucleotides read TGCGCCAGCAGCCAAGAGTTGAGACAGGGATATGGCTACACCTTC. Its translation is CASSQELRQGYGYTF.

With respect to this clone: The identical CDR3 is also encoded by other nucleotide sequences in the sample. The J gene is TRBJ2-1, the V gene TRBV7-3; TRBD2 aligns across 10 bases. CDR1 SGHTA and CDR2 FQGTGA come from the germline V gene. This CDR3 has 15 residues. The V and J ends lost 5 bases and 4 bases, in that order; junction bases with no gene match: 5. CDR3 nucleotides: TGTGCCAGCAGCCCACGGACTAGCGGATACAATGAGCAGTTCTTC. Translated, it gives CASSPRTSGYNEQFF.

The chain uses TRBV11-2 and TRBJ1-4; TRBD1 aligns across 9 bases. The CDR3 spans 16 residues. After removal of 5 bases from V and 8 bases from J, the junction contained 12 bases not matched to a gene. Germline V gene data show CDR1 as SGHAT and CDR2 as FQNNGV. Here the CDR3 DNA reads TGTGCCAGCAGCACGCAACCCGGGACAGGGCGGGAAAAACTGTTTTTT. This encodes CASSTQPGTGREKLFF.

The chain couples TRBV12-3 or TRBV12-4 to TRBJ2-5; the D gene is possibly TRBD2 (6 bases). The CDR3 spans 12 residues. Deletions cut 10 bases from V and 5 bases from J, with 14 bases between. CDR3 amino acids: CATRRGPETQYF. CDR3 sequence (DNA): TGTGCCACCCGGCGGGGACCCGAGACCCAGTACTTC.

V and J are TRBV18 and TRBJ2-5, with 9 bases lining up with TRBD1. Germline V gives CDR1 KGHSH, CDR2 LQKENI. This CDR3 is 16 amino acids long. V shed 4 bases and J 3 bases; nucleotides not matched to a gene: 9. As DNA, the CDR3 is TGTGCCAGCTCACTCCGGGACAGGGATCGTAAAGAGACCCAGTACTTC. Protein sequence: CASSLRDRDRKETQYF.

This chain links TRBV7-2 with TRBJ2-7; the match to TRBD1 covers 7 bases. Germline V gene lookup returns CDR1 SGHTA and CDR2 FQGNSA. J was trimmed by 1 base and V by 1 base; bases with no gene match: 4. CDR3 length: 15 amino acids. CDR3 sequence (DNA): TGTGCCAGCAGCTTAGTAACAGGGGATTCCTACGAGCAGTACTTC. This sequence encodes CASSLVTGDSYEQYF.

This chain joins TRBV19 and TRBJ1-1; a possible D gene is TRBD1 (6 bases). The CDR3 covers 13 residues. Per germline, CDR1 LNHDA and CDR2 SQIVND (reference sequence). The V end was cut by 11 bases, the J end by 1 base, with 14 bases between. CDR3 sequence (DNA): TGTGCCGCCTCTTGGACAGCGAACACTGAAGCTTTCTTT. The encoded protein is CAASWTANTEAFF.

The CDR3 DNA follows: TGTGCCAGTAGCCTCCAGGGGGCCGAGACCCAGTACTTC. Its protein is CASSLQGAETQYF. The chain carries TRBV19 and TRBJ2-5, with 8 bases that match TRBD1. The CDR3 covers 13 residues. V trimming: 6 bases; J trimming: 5 bases; junction bases outside the gene matches: 5. The germline CDR1 and CDR2 sequences are LNHDA and SQIVND (reference sequence).

V and J are TRBV6-2 or TRBV6-3 and TRBJ1-4; 7 bases are shared with TRBD1. The CDR3 is 18 amino acids. With 6 bases clipped from V and 7 bases from J, the junction kept 20 bases outside the gene matches. The germline V gene encodes CDR1 MNHEY and CDR2 SVGEGT. The CDR3 bases are TGTGCCAGCAGCACACTATCGCGGAGGAGACAGGGCTCTGAAAAACTGTTTTTT. Protein product: CASSTLSRRRQGSEKLFF.

The chain carries TRBV9 and TRBJ2-1; 7 bases match TRBD2. The CDR3 spans 16 residues. The V gene end was trimmed by 0 bases and the J gene end by 5 bases; junction bases not matched to a gene: 8. From germline, CDR1 is SGDLS and CDR2 YYNGEE. The DNA for the CDR3 is TGTGCCAGCAGCGTAGCTAATACCGGGAGGAACAATGAGCAGTTCTTC. This encodes CASSVANTGRNNEQFF.

The chain uses TRBV5-5 and TRBJ1-5; 7 nucleotides line up with TRBD1. Germline lookup yields CDR1 SGHKS and CDR2 YYEKEE (reference sequence). The CDR3 has 16 residues. V lost 3 bases, J lost 0 bases, and 6 bases stayed unmatched. CDR3: CASSSGQAYSNQPQHF. The CDR3, as DNA: TGTGCCAGCAGCTCAGGACAGGCCTATAGCAATCAGCCCCAGCATTTT.

This chain uses TRBV20-1 with TRBJ2-7; tentative D call: TRBD1 (6 bases). CDR1 DFQATT and CDR2 SNEGSKA come from the germline V gene (reference sequence). CDR3 size: 11 residues. V was pared by 6 bases and J by 1 base, with 7 bases between. The CDR3 loop is CSAGQSYEQYF. Written as DNA, the CDR3 is TGCAGTGCCGGACAGTCCTACGAGCAGTACTTC.

The rearrangement links TRBV3-1 (or the pseudogene TRBV3-2) to TRBJ2-6, with a weak D call TRBD1 (6 bases). V lost 4 bases, J lost 2 bases, and 15 bases lay in between. The CDR3 sequence is 17 residues long. The germline V gene encodes CDR1 LGHDT and CDR2 YNNKEL (reference sequence). CDR3: CASSPTGFFTGANVLTF. The CDR3 DNA is TGTGCCAGCAGCCCTACAGGGTTCTTTACTGGGGCCAACGTCCTGACTTTC.

The chain recombines TRBV6-2 or TRBV6-3 with TRBJ2-1, with TRBD1 as a possible D gene (6 bases). The V gene's germline CDR1 is MNHEY and CDR2 SVGEGT. The CDR3 has 15 residues. Trimming removed 5 bases from V and 6 bases from J, with 17 bases in between. The chain's CDR3 is CASSQRDNSGNEQFF. The CDR3 DNA follows: TGTGCCAGCAGTCAACGGGACAACTCTGGCAATGAGCAGTTCTTC.

This chain joins TRBV6-5 and TRBJ2-7, with 7 bases fitting TRBD2. CDR1 MNHEY and CDR2 SVGAGI come from the germline V gene. The length of the CDR3 is 16 residues. V lost 0 bases and J lost 5; bases outside the gene matches: 10. CDR3 loop: CASSYSFLAGVNEQYF. The CDR3 coding sequence is TGTGCCAGCAGTTACTCATTCCTGGCGGGAGTCAACGAGCAGTACTTC.

This clone was recorded only once. The J gene is TRBJ2-5, the V gene TRBV9; D possibly corresponds to TRBD2 (6 bases). Trimming removed 0 bases from V and 4 bases from J, with 10 bases in between. Germline CDR1 is SGDLS and CDR2 is YYNGEE. This CDR3 is 14 amino acids long. The CDR3 here is CASSVAGEVETQYF. CDR3 DNA sequence: TGTGCCAGCAGCGTAGCGGGAGAGGTAGAGACCCAGTACTTC.

V gene TRBV5-1 combines with J gene TRBJ2-1; maybe TRBD1 (6 bases). The CDR3 consists of 18 residues. Germline lookup yields CDR1 SGHRS and CDR2 YFSETQ. V lost 4 bases and J 0 bases, leaving 20 bases between the germline ends. This CDR3 is CASSPLRRTARSYNEQFF. CDR3 nucleotides: TGCGCCAGCAGCCCCCTAAGGAGGACAGCCCGCTCCTACAATGAGCAGTTCTTC.

This clone was detected only a few times. The V gene is TRBV19, the J gene TRBJ1-5; TRBD1 might be the D (6 bases). This CDR3 spans 15 amino acids. The V and J ends lost 7 bases and 6 bases respectively, with 19 bases between them. The germline V gene encodes CDR1 LNHDA and CDR2 SQIVND (reference sequence). CDR3 sequence reads: CASIQDRTSGQPQHF. Written as DNA, the CDR3 is TGTGCCAGTATCCAAGACAGGACCTCGGGTCAGCCCCAGCATTTT.

The chain couples TRBV2 to TRBJ2-3; 7 positions agree with TRBD1. Trimming removed 6 bases from V and 1 base from J; junction bases left unmatched: 13. Germline loops: CDR1 SNHLY, CDR2 FYNNEI. This CDR3 has 17 residues. The CDR3 DNA follows: TGTGCCAGCAGCGATTTCCGACAGGGTTCGGGCACAGATACGCAGTATTTT. Its protein product is CASSDFRQGSGTDTQYF.

The rearrangement uses TRBV11-2 and TRBJ1-2, with no clear D. The V end was cut by 0 bases, the J end by 6 bases, with 14 bases between. The CDR3 extends over 15 amino acids. CDR1 and CDR2 (germline): SGHAT, FQNNGV. The CDR3 nucleotides read TGTGCCAGCAGCTTAGACCCTAAATCCTCGGATGGCTACACCTTC. The encoded protein is CASSLDPKSSDGYTF.

Details on this clone: A junction boundary mismatches the germline segment, possibly from a read error. The J gene is TRBJ2-3, the V gene TRBV7-9, with TRBD2 identical over 8 bases. Germline V gene data show CDR1 as SEHNR and CDR2 as FQNEAQ (reference sequence). The CDR3 is 14 residues long. This chain's CDR3 is CASSLAGHTDTQYF. The CDR3 DNA follows: TGTGCCAGCAGTTTAGCGGGGCACACAGATACGCAGTATTTT.

The J gene is TRBJ2-7, the V gene TRBV7-9, with D perhaps matching TRBD1 (5 bases). Deletions cut 0 bases from V and 6 bases from J, with 9 bases between. This CDR3 contains 13 residues. CDR1 and CDR2 (germline): SEHNR, FQNEAQ (reference sequence). The DNA for the CDR3 is TGTGCCAGCAGCTTAGCTGGGGCGAGCGAGCAGTACTTC. This encodes CASSLAGASEQYF.

This clone is a singleton in its sample. J is TRBJ1-3 and V is TRBV11-3; D gene uncertain. CDR3 size: 15 residues. V was clipped by 6 bases and J by 2 bases, with 14 bases between them. CDR1 and CDR2 from the germline V gene are SGHNT and YENEEA. The DNA for the CDR3 is TGTGCCAGCAGTGCCAGGACGGGAACTGGAAACACCATATATTTT. Protein sequence: CASSARTGTGNTIYF.

This sequence joins TRBV6-1 and TRBJ2-6, with 8 bases identical to TRBD1. CDR3 length equals 18 residues. V trimming: 2 bases; J trimming: 2 bases; junction bases outside the gene matches: 8. Germline CDR1 and CDR2: MNHNS and SASEGT. Here the CDR3 DNA reads TGTGCCAGCAGTGAACGGAGACAGGGGTCGGCTGGGGCCAACGTCCTGACTTTC. Residues: CASSERRQGSAGANVLTF.

This chain links TRBV6-4 with TRBJ1-1; no firm D call. CDR1 is MRHNA and CDR2 is SNTAGT in the germline V gene. V gave up 6 bases and J gave up 8 bases, with 10 bases separating them. This CDR3 is 11 amino acids long. The chain's CDR3 is CASRVGLEAFF. The CDR3 bases are TGTGCCAGCAGGGTAGGACTGGAAGCTTTCTTT.

V and J are TRBV7-9 and TRBJ1-2; D may be TRBD1 (5 bases). Trimming stripped 5 bases from V and 6 bases from J, with 16 bases between. CDR1 SEHNR and CDR2 FQNEAQ come from the germline V gene (reference sequence). CDR3 size: 14 residues. CDR3 loop: CASSRTGNRDGYTF. CDR3 nucleotide sequence: TGTGCCAGCAGCCGTACAGGAAATCGAGATGGCTACACCTTC.

The rearrangement links TRBV5-1 to TRBJ1-2; D gene unclear. Trimming cost V 0 bases and J 6 bases, with 6 bases left between them. The germline V gene encodes CDR1 SGHRS and CDR2 YFSETQ. CDR3 length: 12 residues. CDR3 amino acids: CASSLDGNGYTF. The DNA of the CDR3 is TGCGCCAGCAGCTTGGACGGTAATGGCTACACCTTC.

The chain recombines TRBV9 with TRBJ2-5; D might be TRBD2 (6 bases). The germline V gene encodes CDR1 SGDLS and CDR2 YYNGEE. V lost 2 bases, J lost 5 bases, and 10 bases lay in between. The CDR3 runs to 13 residues. The CDR3 DNA follows: TGTGCCAGCAGCGTGCGGGGCGATGAGACCCAGTACTTC. Translating it yields CASSVRGDETQYF. The variable domain in full, with the rest retrieved from reference TRBV9 and TRBJ2-5, is DSGVTQTPKHLITATGQRVTLRCSPRSGDLSVYWYQQSLDQGLQFLIQYYNGEERAKGNILERFSAQQFPDLHSELNLSSLELGDSALYFCASSVRGDETQYFGPGTRLLVL.